This TCR beta chain stems from a study of OX40 agonist ivuxolimab in advanced cancers. The wider study: At 0.01 to 10 mg/kg, ivuxolimab was administered intravenously to patients every 2 weeks.

Clones were read by immunoSEQ multiplex PCR, and TCRdb kept only the in-frame ones, dropping some. The sample lists just under 80,000 clones, roughly four fifths occurring once. Baseline was the first blood sampling point, followed by cycle 4 day 1 and cycle 7 day 1. There are 14 residues in the CDR3. This clone was picked up a small number of times. This sequence joins TRBV21-1 and TRBJ2-5; the DNA was not compared with TRBD2, the D call given in the table. TRBV21-1 is a pseudogene segment. The TCR originated in an adult with an advanced solid tumor such as melanoma, head and neck, liver or kidney cancer. This sample comprised CD4+ or CD8+ T cells sorted from blood, obtained in a trial of the OX40 agonist ivuxolimab. The CDR3 region is CASSKGLVQETQYF. In nucleotides, the CDR3 is TGTGCCAGCAGCAAAGGTCTTGTACAAGAGACCCAGTACTTC.